The 30 T cell receptor beta chains given below trace back to one sample, sequenced in a study of T-cell reconstitution after alpha-beta-depleted transplantation in children (dated by TCRdb to the mid-2010s). Library method: PCR. The instrument was an Illumina HiSeq 2500. TCR library preparation used molecular barcoding, with unique molecular identifiers applied to normalize quantification of the TCRbeta repertoire. The public reads were reprocessed in TCRdb via fastp at Q25 and MiXCR, keeping in-frame beta chains. When rows share a CDR3 protein, they turn into one entry using the most common DNA and genes. The table for this sample lists approximately 520,000 distinct CDR3 sequences; around 10% of them were counted only once. 14% of the sample comes from the top ten. The treatment or condition label, read with the paper, signifies: allogeneic hematopoietic cell transplantation with graft depleted of TCRalphabeta T cells and CD19 B cells.

Here the sequenced sample was PBMCs, mostly from graft donor cells, taken 180 days after TCRalphabeta/CD19-depleted stem cell transplant. These receptors came from a female patient aged 2-10 years who had a stem cell transplant for aplastic anemia, so the T cells may come from the graft donor.

A few counts support this clonotype. The rearrangement links TRBV6-5 to TRBJ2-3, with 9 bases identical to TRBD2. The CDR3 totals 15 residues. The V and J ends lost 6 bases and 5 bases, in that order; junction bases with no gene match: 9. CDR1 and CDR2 from the germline V gene are MNHEY and SVGAGI. Written as DNA, the CDR3 is TGTGCCAGCAGCCCCATAGCGGGAGCGGGAGATACGCAGTATTTT. Translation gives CASSPIAGAGDTQYF.

This clonotype has at least ten counts. The gene calls are TRBV6-2 or TRBV6-3 and TRBJ2-1; 10 nucleotides agree with TRBD2. Germline loops: CDR1 MNHEY, CDR2 SVGEGT. After removal of 8 bases from V and 4 bases from J, the junction contained 5 bases not matched to a gene. CDR3 length equals 14 residues. For the CDR3, the DNA is TGTGCCAGCGATGATAGCGGGAGGTACAATGAGCAGTTCTTC. Translation gives CASDDSGRYNEQFF.

This clonotype was seen only a few times. The V and J genes are TRBV6-2 or TRBV6-3 and TRBJ1-1; D gene ambiguous. V was trimmed by 7 bases and J by 4 bases, leaving 10 bases between them. The CDR3 extends over 12 amino acids. CDR1 and CDR2 from the germline V gene are MNHEY and SVGEGT. Written as DNA, the CDR3 is TGTGCCAGCAAGGAATTTATCACTGAAGCTTTCTTT. Protein product: CASKEFITEAFF.

This clonotype was counted only a few times. The V call is TRBV7-9, the J call TRBJ2-3, with D hard to call. CDR3 length equals 14 residues. Trimming pared 2 bases from V and 4 bases from J, leaving 10 bases between. Germline values: CDR1 SEHNR, CDR2 FQNEAQ (reference sequence). CDR3 residues: CASSLRPGADTQYF. The CDR3 DNA reads TGTGCCAGCAGCTTAAGGCCGGGCGCAGATACGCAGTATTTT.

In the case of this clonotype: Relative to the germline gene, one junction end is altered; a read error may explain this. J is TRBJ2-4 and V is TRBV20-1, with D tentatively TRBD2 (7 bases). Germline assignment: CDR1 DFQATT and CDR2 SNEGSKA (reference sequence). The CDR3 loop spans 16 amino acids. For the CDR3, the DNA is TGCAGTGCTCTCCCCCAAGGGGGAGGGCATCAAAACAGTCAGTACTTC. It codes for CSALPQGGGHQNSQYF.

This chain joins TRBV20-1 and TRBJ2-5; TRBD2 aligns across 10 bases. The CDR3 runs 13 residues. Unmatched junction bases numbered 4, after V lost 6 bases and J lost 3 bases. CDR1 is DFQATT and CDR2 is SNEGSKA in the germline V gene (reference sequence). CDR3 in amino acids: CSALAGVEETQYF. The CDR3 DNA reads as TGCAGTGCCCTAGCGGGAGTCGAAGAGACCCAGTACTTC.

The rearrangement joins TRBV20-1 to TRBJ2-7; 9 bases match TRBD2. CDR1 DFQATT and CDR2 SNEGSKA come from the germline V gene (reference sequence). After removal of 2 bases from V and 5 bases from J, the junction contained 10 bases not matched to a gene. The CDR3 length is 15 residues. CDR3 coding DNA: TGCAGTGCTAGAACCGTAGCGGGAGTTGTAAACGAGCAGTACTTC. It yields the protein CSARTVAGVVNEQYF.

The chain uses TRBV10-3 and TRBJ2-1; a weak D match, TRBD2 (6 bases). The CDR3 is 15 amino acids. From germline, CDR1 is ENHRY and CDR2 SYGVKD. Between the trimmed V and J ends, which lost 2 bases and 4 bases, there was a span of 12 bases. CDR3 in DNA: TGTGCCATCAGTGAGCGGGGGTTTGGATACAATGAGCAGTTCTTC. Amino acids: CAISERGFGYNEQFF.

Many counts were recorded for this clonotype. The chain couples TRBV7-9 to TRBJ2-1; the D gene is possibly TRBD1 (7 bases). Germline CDR1 reads SEHNR; CDR2 reads FQNEAQ (reference sequence). Trimming removed 5 bases from V and 8 bases from J, with 19 bases in between. The CDR3 totals 15 residues. CDR3 in amino acids: CASSAGQTQGYEQFF. CDR3 sequence (DNA): TGTGCCAGCAGCGCGGGACAGACCCAGGGGTATGAGCAGTTCTTC.

This chain connects TRBV28 to TRBJ2-3; D remains ambiguous. With 10 bases removed from V and 2 bases from J, the gap between germline ends came to 4 bases. The CDR3 length is 10 residues. CDR1 is MDHEN, CDR2 SYDVKM, per germline. The CDR3 sequence is CATITDTQYF. The CDR3, as DNA: TGTGCCACCATCACAGATACGCAGTATTTT.

This clonotype was picked up a small number of times. V usage is TRBV7-2 and J usage is TRBJ2-3; the D gene could be TRBD1 or TRBD2 (5 bases each). The V gene lost 0 bases and the J gene lost 3 bases, with 16 bases spanning the gap. CDR1 and CDR2 from the germline V gene are SGHTA and FQGNSA. The CDR3 totals 17 residues. CDR3 DNA sequence: TGTGCCAGCAGCTTAGCCCGATGGGGGAGCAAGACAGATACGCAGTATTTT. Translating gives CASSLARWGSKTDTQYF.

The sample holds a few counts of this clonotype. The chain combines TRBV28 with TRBJ2-7, with D maybe TRBD2 (6 bases). The germline V and J ends were trimmed by 3 bases and 7 bases, with 10 bases remaining between them. Germline V gives CDR1 MDHEN, CDR2 SYDVKM. This CDR3 comprises 12 residues. CDR3 amino acids: CASSLLGGEQYV. The DNA for the CDR3 is TGTGCCAGCAGTTTGCTAGGAGGGGAGCAGTACGTC.

The rearrangement uses TRBV20-1 and TRBJ1-4, with TRBD1 matching 7 bases. Germline-derived CDR1 and CDR2 are DFQATT and SNEGSKA (reference sequence). With 0 bases clipped from V and 14 bases from J, the junction kept 3 bases outside the gene matches. CDR3 length: 11 amino acids. CDR3 sequence reads: CSARETGKLFF. CDR3 bases: TGCAGTGCTAGAGAGACAGGGAAGCTGTTTTTT.

This clonotype was detected many times. The V gene is TRBV28, the J gene TRBJ1-1; no clear D. Germline CDR1 and CDR2: MDHEN and SYDVKM. This CDR3 contains 14 residues. V lost 5 bases and J 4 bases, leaving 14 bases between the germline ends. The CDR3 here is CASSPRLTITEAFF. CDR3 coding DNA: TGTGCCAGCAGTCCTCGACTGACGATCACTGAAGCTTTCTTT.

There are a few counts of this clonotype. The gene calls are TRBV7-3 and TRBJ2-3, with 11 positions matching TRBD1. CDR3 length: 22 amino acids. Germline CDR1 is SGHTA and CDR2 is FQGTGA. V lost 1 base to trimming and J lost 2 bases; unmatched junction nucleotides: 20. The CDR3 nucleotides read TGTGCCAGCAGCTTAAAGGTCCCCGGACAGGGGGCGGTTCGGGGATCCACAGATACGCAGTATTTT. This gives the protein CASSLKVPGQGAVRGSTDTQYF.

This clonotype is a singleton in its sample. Mismatch with germline at one junction end may stem from a read error. The CDR3 loop is CSAGDGDRDTGELFF. In DNA, the CDR3 is TGCAGTGCTGGAGATGGCGATAGGGACACCGGGGAGCTGTTTTTT. The V and J genes are TRBV20-1 and TRBJ2-2, with D hard to call. The CDR3 spans 15 residues. CDR1 and CDR2 from the germline V gene are DFQATT and SNEGSKA (reference sequence).

The rearrangement uses TRBV20-1 and TRBJ1-1, with unresolved D. V lost 1 base to trimming and J lost 0 bases, with 9 bases between them. CDR1 is DFQATT, CDR2 SNEGSKA, per germline (reference sequence). This CDR3 region has 14 residues. This CDR3 is CSARADPMNTEAFF. CDR3 sequence (DNA): TGCAGTGCTAGAGCAGACCCTATGAACACTGAAGCTTTCTTT.

The chain uses TRBV4-3 and TRBJ2-1; 12 bases map to TRBD2. The CDR3 totals 16 residues. The V segment lost 2 bases and the J segment 3 bases; nucleotides outside the gene matches: 2. Germline V gives CDR1 LGHNA, CDR2 YSLEER. This chain's CDR3 is CASSQPGLAGYNEQFF. CDR3 sequence (DNA): TGCGCCAGCAGCCAACCGGGACTAGCGGGCTACAATGAGCAGTTCTTC.

There are a few counts of this clonotype. This rearrangement joins TRBV18 to TRBJ2-5, with TRBD2 matching over 10 bases. After removal of 5 bases from V and 5 bases from J, the junction contained 5 bases not matched to a gene. The length of the CDR3 is 14 residues. Germline CDR1 and CDR2: KGHSH and LQKENI. The CDR3, as DNA: TGTGCCAGCTCAGGGACTAGCGTACGGGAGACCCAGTACTTC. Its translation is CASSGTSVRETQYF.

This clonotype has only a few counts. The chain links TRBV20-1 to TRBJ2-1; 7 bases line up with TRBD1. Germline trimming cut 6 bases from V and 4 bases from J; bases unmatched to any gene: 9. Germline values: CDR1 DFQATT, CDR2 SNEGSKA (reference sequence). This CDR3 region has 14 residues. CDR3 loop: CSAPTGARYNEQFF. The CDR3 nucleotides are TGCAGTGCACCCACAGGGGCTCGTTACAATGAGCAGTTCTTC.

This clonotype was counted only a few times. This chain joins TRBV27 and TRBJ2-3, with 8 bases aligning to TRBD2. J gave up 2 bases and V 1 base, and 5 bases lay outside the gene matches. The CDR3 is 16 amino acids. Per germline, CDR1 MNHEY and CDR2 SMNVEV (reference sequence). CDR3 nucleotide sequence: TGTGCCAGCAGTTTATTTAGCGGGGCCTACACAGATACGCAGTATTTT. It is translated as CASSLFSGAYTDTQYF.

This clonotype has just a few counts. The V call is TRBV11-3, the J call TRBJ2-3; 12 bases fit TRBD2. Trimming took 2 bases from V and 3 from J; bases not matched to a gene: 9. CDR1 and CDR2 (germline): SGHNT, YENEEA. This CDR3 has 18 residues. CDR3 DNA sequence: TGTGCCAGCAGCTTATGGTTCCCGGGGACTAGCGGGACAGATACGCAGTATTTT. Its protein product is CASSLWFPGTSGTDTQYF.

This clonotype has only a few counts. The CDR3 nucleotides read TGTGCCAGCAGTTCCAGCCCATACAGGGGCTTTGGAGAGACCCAGTACTTC. As protein: CASSSSPYRGFGETQYF. V is TRBV28 and J is TRBJ2-5, with 7 bases aligning to TRBD1. The trim removed 4 bases at V and 4 bases at J, leaving 15 bases unmatched. Germline V gene lookup returns CDR1 MDHEN and CDR2 SYDVKM. The CDR3 consists of 17 residues.

V and J are TRBV12-3 or TRBV12-4 and TRBJ2-3, with unresolved D. CDR3 length: 14 amino acids. Between the trimmed V and J ends, which lost 6 bases and 0 bases, there was a span of 10 bases. The CDR3 sequence is CASRRKLSTDTQYF. Here the CDR3 DNA reads TGTGCCAGCAGACGGAAGCTAAGCACAGATACGCAGTATTTT.

This clonotype was observed a handful of times. This chain connects TRBV29-1 to TRBJ2-1; TRBD2 matches 8 bases. This CDR3 is built from 13 residues. Germline V gene data show CDR1 as SQVTM and CDR2 as ANQGSEA. V trimming: 4 bases; J trimming: 9 bases; junction bases outside the gene matches: 8. The CDR3 bases are TGCAGCGTTGCAAGCGGGAGTAATGTTGAGCAGTTCTTC. It specifies CSVASGSNVEQFF.

This clonotype was found many times. The V gene is TRBV29-1, the J gene TRBJ2-5; no reliable D call. The CDR3 covers 11 residues. The ends were cut back, 4 bases at V and 10 bases at J, with 13 bases in the middle. Germline assignment: CDR1 SQVTM and CDR2 ANQGSEA. CDR3 sequence: CSVVSSGYQYF. The CDR3 bases are TGCAGCGTTGTCTCGTCCGGTTACCAGTACTTC. Drawing the rest from reference TRBV29-1 and TRBJ2-5, the complete variable domain is SAVISQKPSRDICQRGTSLTIQCQVDSQVTMMFWYRQQPGQSLTLIATANQGSEATYESGFVIDKFPISRPNLTFSTLTVSNMSPEDSSIYLCSVVSSGYQYFGPGTRLLVL.

This clonotype occurred a few times. CDR3 sequence: CATPGQGAFGYTF. In DNA form, the CDR3 reads TGTGCCACTCCGGGACAGGGGGCTTTTGGCTACACCTTC. The chain couples TRBV28 to TRBJ1-2; 12 positions match TRBD1. V shed 10 bases, J shed 7 bases, and the junction held 7 bases outside the gene matches. This CDR3 is 13 amino acids long. Germline assignment: CDR1 MDHEN and CDR2 SYDVKM.

This clonotype was seen repeatedly, ten times or more. The chain employs TRBV7-3 and TRBJ2-1; weak D call: TRBD1 (6 bases). V was pared by 5 bases and J by 4 bases, with 9 bases between. There are 13 residues in the CDR3. Germline CDR1 and CDR2: SGHTA and FQGTGA. The CDR3 region has the DNA TGTGCCAGCAGCCGGGACACTTACAATGAGCAGTTCTTC. Protein sequence: CASSRDTYNEQFF. The whole variable domain, remainder taken from reference TRBV7-3 and TRBJ2-1, is GAGVSQTPSNKVTEKGKYVELRCDPISGHTALYWYRQSLGQGPEFLIYFQGTGAADDSGLPNDRFFAVRPEGSVSTLKIQRTERGDSAVYLCASSRDTYNEQFFGPGTRLTVL.

This chain links TRBV7-2 with TRBJ2-3, with TRBD2 as a possible D gene (5 bases). V dropped 5 bases and J dropped 1 base, with 13 bases sitting between them. Germline values: CDR1 SGHTA, CDR2 FQGNSA. The CDR3 runs 15 residues. CDR3 sequence reads: CASSRAEAGTDTQYF. CDR3 nucleotides: TGTGCCAGCAGCAGAGCGGAAGCTGGCACAGATACGCAGTATTTT.

The rearrangement links TRBV4-3 to TRBJ2-3; TRBD2 aligns across 13 bases. This CDR3 comprises 18 residues. Germline loops: CDR1 LGHNA, CDR2 YSLEER. Germline trimming cut 1 base from V and 3 bases from J; bases unmatched to any gene: 7. The CDR3 loop reads CASSQARTSGRLTDTQYF. CDR3 nucleotides: TGCGCCAGCAGCCAAGCCAGGACTAGCGGGAGATTGACAGATACGCAGTATTTT.